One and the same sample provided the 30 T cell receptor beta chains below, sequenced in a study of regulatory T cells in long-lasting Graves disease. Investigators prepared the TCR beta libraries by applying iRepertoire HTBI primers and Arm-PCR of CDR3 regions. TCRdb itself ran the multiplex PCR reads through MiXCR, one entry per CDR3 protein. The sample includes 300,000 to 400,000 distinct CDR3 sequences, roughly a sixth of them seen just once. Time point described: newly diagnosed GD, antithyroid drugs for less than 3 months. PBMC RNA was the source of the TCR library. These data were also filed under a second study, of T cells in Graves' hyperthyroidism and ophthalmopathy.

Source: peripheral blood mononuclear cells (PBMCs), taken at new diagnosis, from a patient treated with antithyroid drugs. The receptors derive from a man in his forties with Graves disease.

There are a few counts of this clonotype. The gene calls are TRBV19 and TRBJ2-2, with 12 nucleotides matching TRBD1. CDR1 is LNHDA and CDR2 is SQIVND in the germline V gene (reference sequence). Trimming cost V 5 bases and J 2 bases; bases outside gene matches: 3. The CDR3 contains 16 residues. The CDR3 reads CASSFGTGGNTGELFF. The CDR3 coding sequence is TGTGCCAGTAGTTTCGGGACAGGGGGCAACACCGGGGAGCTGTTTTTT.

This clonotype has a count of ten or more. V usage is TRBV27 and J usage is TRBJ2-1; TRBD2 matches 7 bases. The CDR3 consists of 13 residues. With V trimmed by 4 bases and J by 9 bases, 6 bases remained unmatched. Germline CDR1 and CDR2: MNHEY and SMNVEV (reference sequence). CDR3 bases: TGTGCCAGCAGTTGGGTAGCGGGTATTGAGCAGTTCTTC. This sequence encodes CASSWVAGIEQFF.

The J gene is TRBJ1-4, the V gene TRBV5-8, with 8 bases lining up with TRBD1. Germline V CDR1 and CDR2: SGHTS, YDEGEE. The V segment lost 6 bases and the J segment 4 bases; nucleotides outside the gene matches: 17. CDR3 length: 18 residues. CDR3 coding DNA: TGTGCCAGCACCTCCCCCCCCGGACAGGGAGCCTTTAATGAAAAACTGTTTTTT. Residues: CASTSPPGQGAFNEKLFF. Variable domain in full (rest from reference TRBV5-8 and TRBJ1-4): EAGVTQSPTHLIKTRGQQATLRCSPISGHTSVYWYQQALGLGLQFLLWYDEGEERNRGNFPPRFSGRQFPNYSSELNVNALELEDSALYLCASTSPPGQGAFNEKLFFGSGTQLSVL.

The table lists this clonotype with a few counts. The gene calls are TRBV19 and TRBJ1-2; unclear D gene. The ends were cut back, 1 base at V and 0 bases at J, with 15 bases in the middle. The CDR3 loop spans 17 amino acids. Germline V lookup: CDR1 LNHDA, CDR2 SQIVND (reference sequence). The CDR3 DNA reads TGTGCCAGTAGTATAGTCGGAGTAGGGAAAACTAACTATGGCTACACCTTC. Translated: CASSIVGVGKTNYGYTF. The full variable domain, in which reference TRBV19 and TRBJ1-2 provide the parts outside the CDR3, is DGGITQSPKYLFRKEGQNVTLSCEQNLNHDAMYWYRQDPGQGLRLIYYSQIVNDFQKGDIAEGYSVSREKKESFPLTVTSAQKNPTAFYLCASSIVGVGKTNYGYTFGSGTRLTVV.

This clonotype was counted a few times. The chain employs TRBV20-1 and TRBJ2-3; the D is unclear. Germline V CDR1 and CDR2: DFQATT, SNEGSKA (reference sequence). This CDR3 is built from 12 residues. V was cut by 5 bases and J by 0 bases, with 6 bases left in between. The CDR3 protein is CSALTSTDTQYF. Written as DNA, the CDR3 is TGCAGTGCTTTAACTAGCACAGATACGCAGTATTTT.

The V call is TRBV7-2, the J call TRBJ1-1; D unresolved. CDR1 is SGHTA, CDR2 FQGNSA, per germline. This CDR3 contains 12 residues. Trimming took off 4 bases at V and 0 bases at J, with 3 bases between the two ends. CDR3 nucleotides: TGTGCCAGCAGCTATATGAACACTGAAGCTTTCTTT. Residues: CASSYMNTEAFF.

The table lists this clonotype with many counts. CDR3 loop: CASSYYSSDTQYF. DNA of the CDR3: TGTGCCAGCAGTTACTATAGCTCAGATACGCAGTATTTT. V and J are TRBV2 and TRBJ2-3; D not certain. Per germline, CDR1 SNHLY and CDR2 FYNNEI. The CDR3 totals 13 residues. Trimming pared 5 bases from V and 4 bases from J, leaving 10 bases between.

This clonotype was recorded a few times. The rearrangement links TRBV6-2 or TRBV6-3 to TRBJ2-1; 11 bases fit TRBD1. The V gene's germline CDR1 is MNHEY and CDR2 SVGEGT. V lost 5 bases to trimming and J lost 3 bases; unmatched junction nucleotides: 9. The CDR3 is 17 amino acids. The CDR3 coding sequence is TGTGCCAGCAGTCCGCGATCCGGGACAGGGGGCTACAATGAGCAGTTCTTC. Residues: CASSPRSGTGGYNEQFF.

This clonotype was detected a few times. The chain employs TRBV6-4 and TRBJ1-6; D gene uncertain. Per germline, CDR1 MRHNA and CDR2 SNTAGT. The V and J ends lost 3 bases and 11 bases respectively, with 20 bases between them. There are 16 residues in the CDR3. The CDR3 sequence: CASSEARSLSWTPLHF. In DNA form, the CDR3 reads TGTGCCAGCAGTGAAGCGCGGTCACTTTCTTGGACACCCCTCCACTTT.

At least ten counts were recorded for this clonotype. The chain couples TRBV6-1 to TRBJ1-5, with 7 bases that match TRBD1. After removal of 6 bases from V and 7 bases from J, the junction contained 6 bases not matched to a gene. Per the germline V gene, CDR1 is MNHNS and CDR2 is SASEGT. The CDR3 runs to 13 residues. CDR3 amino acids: CASSAQGGQPQHF. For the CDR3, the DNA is TGTGCCAGCAGCGCCCAGGGGGGACAGCCCCAGCATTTT.

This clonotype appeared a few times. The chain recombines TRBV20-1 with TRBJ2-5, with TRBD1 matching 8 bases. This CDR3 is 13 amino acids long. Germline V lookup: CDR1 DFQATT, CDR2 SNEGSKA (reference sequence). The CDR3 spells CRSQTGAAETQYF. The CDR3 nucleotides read TGCAGGTCACAGACAGGGGCGGCAGAGACCCAGTACTTC.

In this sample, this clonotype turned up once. The CDR3 loop is CSVVVQLRNEAFF. The CDR3 nucleotides read TGCAGCGTTGTGGTGCAACTGAGAAATGAAGCTTTCTTT. V and J are TRBV29-1 and TRBJ1-1, with D uncertain. The CDR3 spans 13 residues. V lost 4 bases and J 7 bases, leaving 16 bases between the germline ends. Per the germline V gene, CDR1 is SQVTM and CDR2 is ANQGSEA.

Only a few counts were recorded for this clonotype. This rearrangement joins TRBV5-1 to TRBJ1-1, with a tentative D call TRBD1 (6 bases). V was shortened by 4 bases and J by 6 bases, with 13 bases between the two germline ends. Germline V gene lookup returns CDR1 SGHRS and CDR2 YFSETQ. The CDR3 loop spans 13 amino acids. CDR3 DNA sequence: TGCGCCAGCAGCCCAGGGGCTCCGGCTGAAGCTTTCTTT. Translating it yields CASSPGAPAEAFF. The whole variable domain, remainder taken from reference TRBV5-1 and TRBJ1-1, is KAGVTQTPRYLIKTRGQQVTLSCSPISGHRSVSWYQQTPGQGLQFLFEYFSETQRNKGNFPGRFSGRQFSNSRSEMNVSTLELGDSALYLCASSPGAPAEAFFGQGTRLTVV.

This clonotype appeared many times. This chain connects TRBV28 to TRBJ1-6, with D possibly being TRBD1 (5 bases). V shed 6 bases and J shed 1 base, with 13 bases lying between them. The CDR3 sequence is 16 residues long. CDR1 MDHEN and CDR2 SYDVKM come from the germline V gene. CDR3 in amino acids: CASREGLGSYNSPLHF. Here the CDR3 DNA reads TGTGCCAGCAGAGAGGGGTTAGGATCCTATAATTCACCCCTCCACTTT.

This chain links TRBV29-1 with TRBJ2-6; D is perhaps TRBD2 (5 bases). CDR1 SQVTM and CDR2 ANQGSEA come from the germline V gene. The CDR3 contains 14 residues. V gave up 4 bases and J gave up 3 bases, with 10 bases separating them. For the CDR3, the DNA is TGCAGCGTTGGGTCCGGAGGTGGGGCCAACGTCCTGACTTTC. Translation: CSVGSGGGANVLTF.

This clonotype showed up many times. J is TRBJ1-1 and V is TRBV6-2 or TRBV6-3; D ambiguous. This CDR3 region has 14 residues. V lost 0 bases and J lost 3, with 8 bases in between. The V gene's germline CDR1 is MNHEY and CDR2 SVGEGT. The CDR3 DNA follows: TGTGCCAGCAGTTACTCGAGGGTAGACACTGAAGCTTTCTTT. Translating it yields CASSYSRVDTEAFF.

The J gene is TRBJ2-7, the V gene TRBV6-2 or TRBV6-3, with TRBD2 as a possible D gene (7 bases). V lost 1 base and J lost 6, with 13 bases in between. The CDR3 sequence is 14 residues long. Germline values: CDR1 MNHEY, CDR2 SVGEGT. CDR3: CASSYYRGGGEQYF. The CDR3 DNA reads TGTGCCAGCAGTTACTACCGCGGGGGCGGCGAGCAGTACTTC.

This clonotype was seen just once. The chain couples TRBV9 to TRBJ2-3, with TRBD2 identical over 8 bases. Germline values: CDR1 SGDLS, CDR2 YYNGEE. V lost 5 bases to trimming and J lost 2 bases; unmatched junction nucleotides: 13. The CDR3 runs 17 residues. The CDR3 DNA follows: TGTGCCAGCAGTTTCGGACTTGGACTAGCCTCCACAGATACGCAGTATTTT. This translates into CASSFGLGLASTDTQYF. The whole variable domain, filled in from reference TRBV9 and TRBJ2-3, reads DSGVTQTPKHLITATGQRVTLRCSPRSGDLSVYWYQQSLDQGLQFLIQYYNGEERAKGNILERFSAQQFPDLHSELNLSSLELGDSALYFCASSFGLGLASTDTQYFGPGTRLTVL.

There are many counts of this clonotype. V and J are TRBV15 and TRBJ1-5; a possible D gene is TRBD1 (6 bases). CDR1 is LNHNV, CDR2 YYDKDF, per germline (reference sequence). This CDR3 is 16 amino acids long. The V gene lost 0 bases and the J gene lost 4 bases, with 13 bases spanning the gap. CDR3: CATSRDRQAVNQPQHF. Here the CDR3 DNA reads TGTGCCACCAGCAGAGATCGACAGGCCGTTAATCAGCCCCAGCATTTT.

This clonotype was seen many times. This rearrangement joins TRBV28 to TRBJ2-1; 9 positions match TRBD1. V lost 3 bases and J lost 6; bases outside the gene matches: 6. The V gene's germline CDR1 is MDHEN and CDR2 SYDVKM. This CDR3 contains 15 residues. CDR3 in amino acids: CASSFTGTGFNEQFF. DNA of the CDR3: TGTGCCAGCAGTTTTACCGGGACAGGGTTCAATGAGCAGTTCTTC.

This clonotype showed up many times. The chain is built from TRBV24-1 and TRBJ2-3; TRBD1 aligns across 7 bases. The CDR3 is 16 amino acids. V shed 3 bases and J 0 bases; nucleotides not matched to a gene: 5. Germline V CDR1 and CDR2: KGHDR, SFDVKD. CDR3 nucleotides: TGTGCCACCAGTGATCAACCGGGACAGAGCACAGATACGCAGTATTTT. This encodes CATSDQPGQSTDTQYF.

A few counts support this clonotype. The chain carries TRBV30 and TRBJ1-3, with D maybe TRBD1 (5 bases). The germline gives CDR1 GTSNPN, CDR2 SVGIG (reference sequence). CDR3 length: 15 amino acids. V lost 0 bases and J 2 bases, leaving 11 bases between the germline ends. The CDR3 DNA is TGTGCCTGGAGTGTAATTGGGGGAGCTGGAAACACCATATATTTT. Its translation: CAWSVIGGAGNTIYF.

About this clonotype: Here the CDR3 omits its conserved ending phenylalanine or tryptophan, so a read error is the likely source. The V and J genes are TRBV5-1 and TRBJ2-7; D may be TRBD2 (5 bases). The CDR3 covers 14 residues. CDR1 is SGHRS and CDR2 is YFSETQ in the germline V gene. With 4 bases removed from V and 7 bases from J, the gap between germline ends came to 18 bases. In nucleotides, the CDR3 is TGCGCCAGCAGCGCGGACTCAAACCTGGGGGAGCAGTACTCC. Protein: CASSADSNLGEQYS.

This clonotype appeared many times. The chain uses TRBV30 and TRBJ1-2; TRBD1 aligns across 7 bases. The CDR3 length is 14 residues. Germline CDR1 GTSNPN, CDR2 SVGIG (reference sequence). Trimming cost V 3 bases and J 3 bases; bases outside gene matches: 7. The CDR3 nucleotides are TGTGCCTGGAGGCAACAGGGGTCCCACTATGGCTACACCTTC. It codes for CAWRQQGSHYGYTF.

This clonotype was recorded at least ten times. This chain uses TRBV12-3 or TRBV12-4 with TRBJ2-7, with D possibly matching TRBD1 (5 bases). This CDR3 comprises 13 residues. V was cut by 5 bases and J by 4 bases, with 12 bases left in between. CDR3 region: CASSPQAIYEQYF. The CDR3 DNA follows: TGTGCCAGCAGTCCACAGGCAATTTACGAGCAGTACTTC.

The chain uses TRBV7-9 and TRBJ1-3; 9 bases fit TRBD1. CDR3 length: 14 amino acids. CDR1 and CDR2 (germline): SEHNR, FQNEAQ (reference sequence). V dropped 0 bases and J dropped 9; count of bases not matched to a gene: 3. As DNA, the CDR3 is TGTGCCAGCAGCTTAGCTGGACAGGGGAGCACCATATATTTT. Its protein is CASSLAGQGSTIYF.

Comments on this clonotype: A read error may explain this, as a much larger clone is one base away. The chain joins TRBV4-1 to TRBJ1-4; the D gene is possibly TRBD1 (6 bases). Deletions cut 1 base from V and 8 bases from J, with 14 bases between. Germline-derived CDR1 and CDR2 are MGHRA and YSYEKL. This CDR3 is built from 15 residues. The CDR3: CASSQAWDKWEKLFF. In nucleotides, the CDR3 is TGCGCCAGCAGCCAAGCATGGGACAAATGGGAAAAACTGTTTTTT.

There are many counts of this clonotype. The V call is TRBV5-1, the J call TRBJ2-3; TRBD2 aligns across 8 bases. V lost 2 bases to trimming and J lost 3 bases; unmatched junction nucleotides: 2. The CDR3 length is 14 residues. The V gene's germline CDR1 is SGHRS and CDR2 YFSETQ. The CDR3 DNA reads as TGCGCCAGCAGCTTCCAGCGGGGGACAGATACGCAGTATTTT. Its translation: CASSFQRGTDTQYF.

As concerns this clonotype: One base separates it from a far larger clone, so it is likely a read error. The CDR3 DNA reads TGTGCCAGCAGCCGAGGGACAGGGGGAGAGACCCAGTACTTC. Translated, it gives CASSRGTGGETQYF. This rearrangement joins TRBV6-1 to TRBJ2-5, with TRBD1 matching 11 bases. CDR1 and CDR2 (germline): MNHNS, SASEGT. The V and J ends lost 6 bases and 4 bases, in that order; junction bases with no gene match: 4. The CDR3 loop spans 14 amino acids.

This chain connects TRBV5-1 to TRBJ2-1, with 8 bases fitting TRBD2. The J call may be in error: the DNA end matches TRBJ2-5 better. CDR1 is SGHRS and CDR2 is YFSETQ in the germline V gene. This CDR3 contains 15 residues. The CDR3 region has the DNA TGCGCCAGCAGCCGATCTAGGGCGGGGGGAGAGACCCAGTACTTC. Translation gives CASSRSRAGGETQYF.